A single sample gave rise to the 10 T cell receptor beta chains below, sequenced in a study of T cell responses to AZD1222 COVID-19 vaccine. TCRdb's table, derived via immunoSEQ multiplex PCR, lists solely in-frame clones and lacks some. Altogether around 120,000 clones are present, roughly 91% being singletons, with the ten largest covering around 30%. The source material was peripheral blood, sampled on day 0 of AZD1222 vaccination. The source is an adult in good health.

This chain links TRBV2 with TRBJ2-5, with 8 bases identical to TRBD1. Germline V gene lookup returns CDR1 SNHLY and CDR2 FYNNEI. The V gene end was trimmed by 6 bases and the J gene end by 1 base; junction bases not matched to a gene: 4. This CDR3 spans 14 amino acids. The CDR3 spells CASRPQGAQETQYF. The CDR3 region has the DNA TGTGCCAGCAGGCCCCAGGGGGCCCAAGAGACCCAGTACTTC.

This chain links TRBV6-5 with TRBJ2-7; D is tentatively TRBD1 or TRBD2 (6 bases each). This CDR3 contains 15 residues. The germline CDR1 and CDR2 sequences are MNHEY and SVGAGI. The V end was cut by 6 bases, the J end by 4 bases, with 19 bases between. The CDR3 is CASRRSEPGAYEQYF. Written as DNA, the CDR3 is TGTGCCAGCAGGCGTAGCGAGCCGGGGGCTTACGAGCAGTACTTC.

This rearrangement joins TRBV9 to TRBJ2-5; 8 nucleotides agree with TRBD1. CDR1 and CDR2 (germline): SGDLS, YYNGEE. The CDR3 covers 15 residues. V lost 4 bases to trimming and J lost 5 bases; unmatched junction nucleotides: 10. The chain's CDR3 is CASSPRTGKGETQYF. In DNA form, the CDR3 reads TGTGCCAGCAGCCCCCGGACAGGGAAAGGGGAGACCCAGTACTTC.

This chain links TRBV18 with TRBJ1-5; possible D gene TRBD1, 6 bases. V was trimmed by 2 bases and J by 2 bases, leaving 10 bases between them. The CDR3 loop spans 15 amino acids. Germline CDR1 reads KGHSH; CDR2 reads LQKENI. CDR3 loop: CASSPAQGGNQPQHF. The CDR3 DNA sequence: TGTGCCAGCTCACCAGCACAGGGAGGCAATCAGCCCCAGCATTTT.

This chain joins TRBV2 and TRBJ2-7; TRBD2 aligns across 7 bases. CDR3 length equals 15 residues. The ends lost 6 bases at V and 1 base at J; junction bases unmatched: 9. Germline values: CDR1 SNHLY, CDR2 FYNNEI. DNA for the CDR3: TGTGCCAGCAGGGCTCTAGCGGAACCGTCCTACGAGCAGTACTTC. Translation gives CASRALAEPSYEQYF.

This chain connects TRBV5-1 to TRBJ1-1, with D possibly being TRBD1 (5 bases). This CDR3 has 14 amino acids. Per germline, CDR1 SGHRS and CDR2 YFSETQ. V shed 8 bases and J shed 1 base, with 15 bases lying between them. CDR3 loop: CASGESGRNTEAFF. CDR3 nucleotide sequence: TGCGCCAGTGGTGAATCAGGGAGGAACACTGAAGCTTTCTTT.

This clone is a singleton in its sample. This chain links TRBV27 with TRBJ2-7, with 9 bases fitting TRBD1. V lost 6 bases to trimming and J lost 6 bases; unmatched junction nucleotides: 6. The CDR3 is made up of 13 amino acids. Germline CDR1 MNHEY, CDR2 SMNVEV (reference sequence). The CDR3 sequence: CASSRQGQGEQYF. The CDR3 bases are TGTGCCAGCAGCCGACAGGGACAGGGCGAGCAGTACTTC.

This rearrangement joins TRBV6-5 to TRBJ2-7; 8 bases match TRBD1. The V and J ends lost 7 bases and 6 bases, in that order; junction bases with no gene match: 8. The germline CDR1 and CDR2 sequences are MNHEY and SVGAGI. CDR3 length: 13 amino acids. CDR3 nucleotides: TGTGCCAGCACCGCGGGACAGGCGCCCGAGCAGTACTTC. This codes for CASTAGQAPEQYF.

The chain carries TRBV18 and TRBJ1-5; maybe TRBD1 (6 bases). This CDR3 spans 14 amino acids. Between the trimmed V and J ends, which lost 4 bases and 7 bases, there was a span of 14 bases. CDR1 is KGHSH, CDR2 LQKENI, per germline. The CDR3 nucleotides are TGTGCCAGCTCACAGTACAGGGACGAACAGCCCCAGCATTTT. Amino acid sequence: CASSQYRDEQPQHF.

This clone came up once. This chain joins TRBV19 and TRBJ1-2, with a tentative D call TRBD1 (6 bases). CDR3 length: 12 residues. The V gene lost 3 bases and the J gene lost 6 bases, with 8 bases spanning the gap. Germline values: CDR1 LNHDA, CDR2 SQIVND (reference sequence). CDR3 DNA: TGTGCCAGTAGTATTGGACAGAATGGCTACACCTTC. Translation gives CASSIGQNGYTF.